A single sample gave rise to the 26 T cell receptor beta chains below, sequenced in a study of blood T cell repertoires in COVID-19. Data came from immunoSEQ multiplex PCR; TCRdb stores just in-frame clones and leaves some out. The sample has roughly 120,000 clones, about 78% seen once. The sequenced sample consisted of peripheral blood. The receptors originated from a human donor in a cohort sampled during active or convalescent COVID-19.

CDR3 nucleotides: TGTGCCAGCAGCTTAGAAGAGACTAGCGGGTCTGAGCAGTTCTTC. Its translation: CASSLEETSGSEQFF. This rearrangement joins TRBV7-9 to TRBJ2-1, with 10 bases identical to TRBD2. Losses at the gene ends were 1 base for V and 9 bases for J; bases not matched to a gene: 6. The CDR3 covers 15 residues. Germline V gene sequence: CDR1 SEHNR, CDR2 FQNEAQ (reference sequence).

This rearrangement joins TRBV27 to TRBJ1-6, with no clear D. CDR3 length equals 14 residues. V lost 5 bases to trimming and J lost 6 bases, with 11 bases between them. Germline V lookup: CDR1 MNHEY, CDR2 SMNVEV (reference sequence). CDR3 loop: CASSPQVFNSPLHF. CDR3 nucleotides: TGTGCCAGCAGTCCGCAGGTATTTAATTCACCCCTCCACTTT.

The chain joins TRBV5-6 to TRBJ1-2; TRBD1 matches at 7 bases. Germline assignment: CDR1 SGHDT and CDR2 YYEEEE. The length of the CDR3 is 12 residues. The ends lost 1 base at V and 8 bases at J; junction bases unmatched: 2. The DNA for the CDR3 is TGTGCCAGCAGCTTGAGGGGGCCAGGCTACACCTTC. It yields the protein CASSLRGPGYTF.

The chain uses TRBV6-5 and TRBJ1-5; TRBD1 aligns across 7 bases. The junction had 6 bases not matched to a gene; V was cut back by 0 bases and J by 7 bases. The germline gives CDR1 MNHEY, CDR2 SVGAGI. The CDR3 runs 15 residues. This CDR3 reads CASSYSWARGQPQHF. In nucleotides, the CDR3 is TGTGCCAGCAGTTACTCTTGGGCCAGGGGGCAGCCCCAGCATTTT.

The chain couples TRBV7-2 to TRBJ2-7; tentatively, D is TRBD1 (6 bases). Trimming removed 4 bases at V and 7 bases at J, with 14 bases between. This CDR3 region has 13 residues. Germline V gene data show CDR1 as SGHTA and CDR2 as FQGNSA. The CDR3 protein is CASSSALGQEQYF. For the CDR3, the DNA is TGTGCCAGCAGCTCCGCCCTAGGACAGGAGCAGTACTTC.

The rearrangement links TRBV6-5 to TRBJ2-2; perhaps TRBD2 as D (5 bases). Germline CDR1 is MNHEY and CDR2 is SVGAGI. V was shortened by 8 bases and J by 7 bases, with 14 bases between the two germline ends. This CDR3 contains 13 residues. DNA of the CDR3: TGTGCCAGCCCCCCCTGGGCGGGCGGGGAGCTGTTTTTT. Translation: CASPPWAGGELFF.

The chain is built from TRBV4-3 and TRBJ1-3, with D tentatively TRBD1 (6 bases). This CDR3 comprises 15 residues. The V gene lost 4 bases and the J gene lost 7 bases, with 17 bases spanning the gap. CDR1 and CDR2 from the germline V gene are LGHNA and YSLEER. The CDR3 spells CASSREQGLRNTIYF. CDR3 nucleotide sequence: TGCGCCAGCAGCCGCGAGCAGGGGCTTCGCAACACCATATATTTT.

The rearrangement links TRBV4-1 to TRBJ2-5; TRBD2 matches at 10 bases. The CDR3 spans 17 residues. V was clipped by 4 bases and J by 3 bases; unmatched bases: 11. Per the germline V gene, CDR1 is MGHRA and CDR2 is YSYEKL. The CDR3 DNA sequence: TGCGCCAGCAGCCTCACCCTGGGACTAGCGCCTAAAGAGACCCAGTACTTC. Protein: CASSLTLGLAPKETQYF.

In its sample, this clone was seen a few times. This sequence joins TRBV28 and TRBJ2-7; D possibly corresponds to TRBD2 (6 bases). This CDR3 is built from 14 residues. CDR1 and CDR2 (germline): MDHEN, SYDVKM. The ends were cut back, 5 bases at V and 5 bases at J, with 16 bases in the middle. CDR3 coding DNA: TGTGCCAGCAGTCTAATAGCGGAAAAACACGAGCAGTACTTC. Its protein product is CASSLIAEKHEQYF.

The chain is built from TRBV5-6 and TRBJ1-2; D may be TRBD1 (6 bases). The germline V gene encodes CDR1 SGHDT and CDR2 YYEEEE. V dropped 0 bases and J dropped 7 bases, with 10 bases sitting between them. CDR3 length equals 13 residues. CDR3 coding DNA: TGTGCCAGCAGCTTGGCACAGGGTCGTGGCTACACCTTC. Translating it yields CASSLAQGRGYTF.

The CDR3 loop is CATSDRRGPDNEQFF. In DNA, the CDR3 is TGTGCCACCAGTGATCGCAGGGGGCCCGACAATGAGCAGTTCTTC. The chain couples TRBV24-1 to TRBJ2-1; 8 bases agree with TRBD1. The CDR3 spans 15 residues. Germline CDR1 KGHDR, CDR2 SFDVKD. V was pared by 3 bases and J by 5 bases, with 5 bases of the junction left unmatched.

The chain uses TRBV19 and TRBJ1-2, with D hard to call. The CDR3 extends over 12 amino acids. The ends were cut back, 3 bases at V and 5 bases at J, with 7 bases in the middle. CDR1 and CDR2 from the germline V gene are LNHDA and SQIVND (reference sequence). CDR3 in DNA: TGTGCCAGTAGTATTTCCGGGTATGGCTACACCTTC. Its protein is CASSISGYGYTF.

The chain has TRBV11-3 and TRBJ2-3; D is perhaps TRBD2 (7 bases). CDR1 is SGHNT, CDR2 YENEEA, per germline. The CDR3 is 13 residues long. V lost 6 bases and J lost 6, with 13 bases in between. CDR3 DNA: TGTGCCAGCAGTTGGGGGGGGGCGGATACGCAGTATTTT. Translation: CASSWGGADTQYF.

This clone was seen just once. As DNA, the CDR3 is TGTGCCAGCAGCGAACGGGGAATTGGGACCCAGTACTTC. It is translated as CASSERGIGTQYF. The gene calls are TRBV9 and TRBJ2-5, with a possible D match to TRBD2 (5 bases). The germline V and J ends were trimmed by 3 bases and 7 bases, with 13 bases remaining between them. CDR3 length: 13 residues. The V gene's germline CDR1 is SGDLS and CDR2 YYNGEE.

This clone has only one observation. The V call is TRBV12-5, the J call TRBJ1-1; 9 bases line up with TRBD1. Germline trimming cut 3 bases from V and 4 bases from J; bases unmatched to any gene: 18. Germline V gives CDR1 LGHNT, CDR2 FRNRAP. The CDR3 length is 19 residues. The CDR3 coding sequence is TGTGCTAGTGGTTTACAACAGGGGGCTACGGGACATTTGGGCACTGAAGCTTTCTTT. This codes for CASGLQQGATGHLGTEAFF.

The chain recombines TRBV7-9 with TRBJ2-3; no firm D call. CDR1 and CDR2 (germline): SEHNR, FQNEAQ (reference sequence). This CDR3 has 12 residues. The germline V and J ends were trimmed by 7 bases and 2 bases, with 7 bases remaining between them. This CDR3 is CASTFITDTQYF. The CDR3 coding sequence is TGTGCCAGCACTTTTATCACAGATACGCAGTATTTT.

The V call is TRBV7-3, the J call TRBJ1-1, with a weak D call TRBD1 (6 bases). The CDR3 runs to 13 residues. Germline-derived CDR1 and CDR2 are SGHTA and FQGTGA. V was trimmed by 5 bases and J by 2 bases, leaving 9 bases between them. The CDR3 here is CASSQDSNTEAFF. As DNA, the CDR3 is TGTGCCAGCAGCCAGGACAGTAACACTGAAGCTTTCTTT.

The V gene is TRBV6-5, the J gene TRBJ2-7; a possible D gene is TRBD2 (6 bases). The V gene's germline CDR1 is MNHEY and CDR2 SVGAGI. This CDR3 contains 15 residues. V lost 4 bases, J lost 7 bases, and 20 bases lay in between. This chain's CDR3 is CASSSFHGRVGEQYF. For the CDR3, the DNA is TGTGCCAGCAGTTCTTTTCACGGGAGAGTGGGAGAGCAGTACTTC.

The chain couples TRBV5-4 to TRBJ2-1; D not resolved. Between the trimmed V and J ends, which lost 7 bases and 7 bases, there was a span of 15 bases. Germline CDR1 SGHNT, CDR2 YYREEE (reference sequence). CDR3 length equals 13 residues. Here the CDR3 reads CASVGTNRNEQFF. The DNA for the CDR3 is TGTGCCAGCGTCGGCACTAATAGAAATGAGCAGTTCTTC.

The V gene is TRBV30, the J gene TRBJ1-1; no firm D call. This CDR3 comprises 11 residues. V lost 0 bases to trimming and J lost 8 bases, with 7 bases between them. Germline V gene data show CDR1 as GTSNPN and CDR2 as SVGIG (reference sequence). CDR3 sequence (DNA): TGTGCCTGGAGTGTACACGTAGAAGCTTTCTTT. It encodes CAWSVHVEAFF.

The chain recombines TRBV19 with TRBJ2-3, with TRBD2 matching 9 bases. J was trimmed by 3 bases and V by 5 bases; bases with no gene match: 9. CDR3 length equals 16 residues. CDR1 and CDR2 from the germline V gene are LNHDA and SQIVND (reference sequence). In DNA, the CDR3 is TGTGCCAGTAGTTCCCGTAGCGGGAGTGGGACAGATACGCAGTATTTT. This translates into CASSSRSGSGTDTQYF.

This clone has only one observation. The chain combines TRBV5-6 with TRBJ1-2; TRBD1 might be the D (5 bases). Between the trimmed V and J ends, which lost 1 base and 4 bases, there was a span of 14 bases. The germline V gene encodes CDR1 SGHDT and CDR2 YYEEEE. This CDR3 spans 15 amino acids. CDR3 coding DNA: TGTGCCAGCAGCTTGACCGTTCGGGGGAGCTATGGCTACACCTTC. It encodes CASSLTVRGSYGYTF.

This CDR3 reads CASSLTLAGGLSYEQYF. In nucleotides, the CDR3 is TGCGCCAGCAGCTTGACGCTAGCGGGGGGCCTCTCCTACGAGCAGTACTTC. The gene calls are TRBV5-1 and TRBJ2-7; 11 bases match TRBD2. V was clipped by 1 base and J by 0 bases; unmatched bases: 6. This CDR3 has 17 residues. Germline V lookup: CDR1 SGHRS, CDR2 YFSETQ.

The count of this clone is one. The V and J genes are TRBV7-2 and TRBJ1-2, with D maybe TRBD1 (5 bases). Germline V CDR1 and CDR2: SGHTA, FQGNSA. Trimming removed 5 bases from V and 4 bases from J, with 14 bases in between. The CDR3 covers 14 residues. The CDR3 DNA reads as TGTGCCAGCAGCCCCGACAGAGGCCCCTATGGCTACACCTTC. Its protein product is CASSPDRGPYGYTF.

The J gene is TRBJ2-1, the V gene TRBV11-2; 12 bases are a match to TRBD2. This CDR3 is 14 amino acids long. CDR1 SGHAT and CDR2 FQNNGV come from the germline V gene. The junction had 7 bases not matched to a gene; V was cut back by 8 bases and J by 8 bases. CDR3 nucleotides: TGTGCCAGCGGCCGACTAGCGGGGGTCGATGAGCAGTTCTTC. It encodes CASGRLAGVDEQFF.

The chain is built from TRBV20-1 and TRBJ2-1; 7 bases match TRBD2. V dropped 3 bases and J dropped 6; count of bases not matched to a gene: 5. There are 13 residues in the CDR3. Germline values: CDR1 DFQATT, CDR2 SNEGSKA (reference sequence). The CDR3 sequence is CSASHPSGNEQFF. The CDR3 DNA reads TGCAGTGCTAGTCATCCTAGCGGCAATGAGCAGTTCTTC.